This T cell receptor (beta chain) was sequenced during a study of T cell repertoires in cytomegalovirus infection. Overall study: CMV infection together with matching HLA type was indicated by public TCR beta signatures. The study, taken as a whole, reports: Dominating the ex vivo response were TCR beta clonotypes that were CMV-specific and HLA-C-restricted. Cumulative public TCR beta family frequency identified carriers of CMV plus the relevant HLA.

The CDR3 contains 16 residues. Trimming removed 1 base from V and 6 bases from J; junction bases left unmatched: 8. Germline loops: CDR1 SGHTA, CDR2 FQGNSA. One entry per CDR3 protein, called by TCRdb with MiXCR from the reads. This repertoire shows about 240,000 distinct CDR3 sequences, about 12% found once; its top ten account for about 1.5%. This clonotype was observed at least ten times. Antigen unknown. The sequence was obtained from a human donor in good health (CMV status not recorded). Some clones in this sample may be carry-over from other donors' samples. Sequenced material: PBMCs. The chain couples TRBV7-2 to TRBJ2-1; 8 nucleotides line up with TRBD2. The CDR3, as DNA: TGTGCCAGCAGCTTAGTTAGCGGGGTGCTTCTCAATGAGCAGTTCTTC. Its translation: CASSLVSGVLLNEQFF.